This T cell receptor (beta chain) emerged from a study of tumor-infiltrating lymphocytes in oesophageal squamous cell carcinoma. Germline V lookup: CDR1 KGHDR, CDR2 SFDVKD. The CDR3 extends over 16 amino acids. TCRdb processed the PCR reads anew with MiXCR; each CDR3 protein has one entry. Among approximately 19,000 distinct CDR3 sequences listed, approximately 39% were seen once. In regard to this clonotype: One junction end does not reproduce the germline sequence, and a read error may be involved.

The sequencing input was normal esophageal tissue next to the tumor. This rearrangement joins TRBV24-1 to TRBJ2-7; TRBD1 aligns across 7 bases. The receptor was derived from a male donor with esophageal squamous cell carcinoma. The CDR3 DNA reads TGTGCCACCAGTGACCAGACGACAGGGTCCTACAATGAGCGGTACTTC. Translated, it gives CATSDQTTGSYNERYF.